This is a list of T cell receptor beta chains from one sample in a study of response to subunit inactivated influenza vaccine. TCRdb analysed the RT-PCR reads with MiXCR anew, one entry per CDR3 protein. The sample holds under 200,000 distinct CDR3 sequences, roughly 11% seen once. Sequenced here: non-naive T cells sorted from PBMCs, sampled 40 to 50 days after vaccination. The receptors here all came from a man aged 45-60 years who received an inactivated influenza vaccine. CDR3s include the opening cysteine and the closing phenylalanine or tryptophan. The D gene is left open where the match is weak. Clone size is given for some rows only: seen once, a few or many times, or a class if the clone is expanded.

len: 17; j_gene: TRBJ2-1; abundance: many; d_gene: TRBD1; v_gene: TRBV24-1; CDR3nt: TGTGCCACCAGTGATCAACCCCCCGGGACAGGCGTCAATGAGCAGTTCTTC; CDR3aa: CATSDQPPGTGVNEQFF
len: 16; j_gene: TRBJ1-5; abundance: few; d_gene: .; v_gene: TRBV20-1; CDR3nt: TGCAGTGCTACAGACGTCGAGAAGTATAGCAATCAGCCCCAGCATTTT; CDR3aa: CSATDVEKYSNQPQHF
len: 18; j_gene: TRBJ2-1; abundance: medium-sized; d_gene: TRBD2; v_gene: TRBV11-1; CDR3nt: TGTGCCAGCAGCTTAGATTCACTAGCGGGGAGCTCCTACAATGAGCAGTTCTTC; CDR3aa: CASSLDSLAGSSYNEQFF
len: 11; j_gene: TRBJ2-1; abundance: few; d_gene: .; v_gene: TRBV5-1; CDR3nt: TGCGCCAGCAGCCAAGAAGGTGAGCAGTTCTTC; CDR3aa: CASSQEGEQFF
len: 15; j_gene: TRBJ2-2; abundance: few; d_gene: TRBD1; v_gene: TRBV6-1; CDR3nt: TGTGCCAGCAGTGTCCGGGACAGAAGAACCGGGGAGCTGTTTTTT; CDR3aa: CASSVRDRRTGELFF
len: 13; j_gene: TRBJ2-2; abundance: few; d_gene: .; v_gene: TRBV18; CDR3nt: TGTGCCAGCTCACCACCGGTCACCGGGGAGCTGTTTTTT; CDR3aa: CASSPPVTGELFF
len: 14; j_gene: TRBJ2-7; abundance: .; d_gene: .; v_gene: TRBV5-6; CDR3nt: TGTGCCAGCAGCTTGGTGCGACTGTCCTACGAGCAGTACTTC; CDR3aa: CASSLVRLSYEQYF
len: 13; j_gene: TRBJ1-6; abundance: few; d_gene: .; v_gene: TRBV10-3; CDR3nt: TGTGCCATCAGTGAAGCAGGGCGGTCACCCCTCCACTTT; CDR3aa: CAISEAGRSPLHF
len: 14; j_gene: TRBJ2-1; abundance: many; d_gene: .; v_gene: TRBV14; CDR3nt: TGTGCCAGCAGCGAGGGGGTGATCTACAATGAGCAGTTCTTC; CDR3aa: CASSEGVIYNEQFF
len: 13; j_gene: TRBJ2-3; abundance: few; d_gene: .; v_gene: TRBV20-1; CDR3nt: TGCAGTGCTAGAGACCCAGGGCGAGATACGCAGTATTTT; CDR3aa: CSARDPGRDTQYF
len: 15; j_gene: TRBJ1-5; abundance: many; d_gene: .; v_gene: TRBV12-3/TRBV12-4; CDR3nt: TGTGCCAGCAGTTTGTCCAGGGAAGGCAATCAGCCCCAGCATTTT; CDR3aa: CASSLSREGNQPQHF
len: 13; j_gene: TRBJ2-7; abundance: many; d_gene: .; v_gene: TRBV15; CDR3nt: TGTGCCACCAGAGGGACGTCCTACGGGGAGCAGTACTTC; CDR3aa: CATRGTSYGEQYF
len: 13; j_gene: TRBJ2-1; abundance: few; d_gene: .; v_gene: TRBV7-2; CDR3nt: TGTGCCAGCAGCTTAGCCGTCGTATATGAGCAGTTCTTC; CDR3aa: CASSLAVVYEQFF
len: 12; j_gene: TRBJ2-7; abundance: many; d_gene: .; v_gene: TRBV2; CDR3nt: TGTGCCAGCAGTGAATGGTCCTACGAGCAGTACTTC; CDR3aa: CASSEWSYEQYF
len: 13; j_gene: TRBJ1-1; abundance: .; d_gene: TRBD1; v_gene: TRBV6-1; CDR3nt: TGTGCCAGCAGTGCCGACCGGACAGGGTGGGCTTTCTTT; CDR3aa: CASSADRTGWAFF
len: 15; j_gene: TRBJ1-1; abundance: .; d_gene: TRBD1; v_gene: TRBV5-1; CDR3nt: TGCGCCAGCAGCCCCAAGACAGGGGGCAACACTGAAGCTTTCTTT; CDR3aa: CASSPKTGGNTEAFF
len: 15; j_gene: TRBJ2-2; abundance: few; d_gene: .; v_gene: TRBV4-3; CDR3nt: TGCGCCAGCAGCCAAGATCTCGGGAACACCGGGGAGCTGTTTTTT; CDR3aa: CASSQDLGNTGELFF
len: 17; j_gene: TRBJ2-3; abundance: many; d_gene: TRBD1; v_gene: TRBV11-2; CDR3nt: TGTGCCAGCAGCTGGCCCTCAGGGGGCGGGGAGAGGAATACGCAGTATTTT; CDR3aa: CASSWPSGGGERNTQYF
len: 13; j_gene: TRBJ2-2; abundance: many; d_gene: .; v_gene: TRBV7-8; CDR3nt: TGTGCCAGCAGCAGGACAGAGACCGGGGAGCTGTTTTTT; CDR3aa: CASSRTETGELFF
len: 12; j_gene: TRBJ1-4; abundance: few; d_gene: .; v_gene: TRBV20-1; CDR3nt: TGCAGTGCTCAAGGTCTGAATGAAAAACTGTTTTTT; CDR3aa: CSAQGLNEKLFF
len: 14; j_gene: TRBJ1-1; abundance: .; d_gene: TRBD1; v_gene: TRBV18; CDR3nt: TGTGCCAGCTCAAACCGGGACAGGGTTACTGAAGCTTTCTTT; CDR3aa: CASSNRDRVTEAFF
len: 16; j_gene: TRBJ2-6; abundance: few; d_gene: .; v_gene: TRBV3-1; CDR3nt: TGTGCCAGCAGCCAAGACGGCCTTCTCGGGGCCAACGTCCTGACTTTC; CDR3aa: CASSQDGLLGANVLTF
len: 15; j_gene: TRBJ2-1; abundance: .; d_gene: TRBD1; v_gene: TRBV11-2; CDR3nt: TGTGCCAGCAGCTTGAGGGGGCTCTCCTACAATGAGCAGTTCTTC; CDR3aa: CASSLRGLSYNEQFF
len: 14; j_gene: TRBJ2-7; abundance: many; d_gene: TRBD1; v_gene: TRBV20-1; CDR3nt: TGCAGTGCGAGCCGGGACAGGGGTTCCTACGAGCAGTACTTC; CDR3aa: CSASRDRGSYEQYF
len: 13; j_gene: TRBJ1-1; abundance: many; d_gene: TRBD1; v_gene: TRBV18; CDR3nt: TGTGCCAGCTCACCAACAGGGGGACCTGAAGCTTTCTTT; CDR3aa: CASSPTGGPEAFF
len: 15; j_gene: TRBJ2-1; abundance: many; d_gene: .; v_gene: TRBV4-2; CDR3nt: TGTGCCAGCAGCCAAGAGCGGGCGTCTTACAATGAGCAGTTCTTC; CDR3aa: CASSQERASYNEQFF
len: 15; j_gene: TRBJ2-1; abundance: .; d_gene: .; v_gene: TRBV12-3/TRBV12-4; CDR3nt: TGTGCCAGCAGTTTAGGGGGGGGGGCCAGGAATGAGCAGTTCTTC; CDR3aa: CASSLGGGARNEQFF
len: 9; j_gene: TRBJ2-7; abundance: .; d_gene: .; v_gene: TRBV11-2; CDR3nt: TGTGCCAGCATCTCTACCCTATACTTC; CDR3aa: CASISTLYF
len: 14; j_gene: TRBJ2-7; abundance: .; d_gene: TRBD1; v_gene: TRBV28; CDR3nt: TGTGCCAGCAGTAACCCTGGGACAGTGGGGGAGCAGTACTTC; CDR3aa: CASSNPGTVGEQYF
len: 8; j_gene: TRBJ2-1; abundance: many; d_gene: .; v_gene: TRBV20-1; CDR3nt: TGCAGTGCTGGGGACTTGCGCTTC; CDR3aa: CSAGDLRF
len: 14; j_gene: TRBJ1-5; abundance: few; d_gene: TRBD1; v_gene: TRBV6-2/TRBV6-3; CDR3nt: TGTGCTTCAGGGGGGGCGCCGAGCAATCAGCCCCAGCATTTT; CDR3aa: CASGGAPSNQPQHF
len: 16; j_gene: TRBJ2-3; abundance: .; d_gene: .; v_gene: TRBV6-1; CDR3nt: TGTGCCAGCAGATCCCCCGGTCGGTCTAGCACAGATACGCAGTATTTT; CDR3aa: CASRSPGRSSTDTQYF
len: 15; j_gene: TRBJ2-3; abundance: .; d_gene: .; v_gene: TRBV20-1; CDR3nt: TGCAGTGCTAGCCACTTTAGCGTTCGTGGAGATACGCAGTATTTT; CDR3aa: CSASHFSVRGDTQYF
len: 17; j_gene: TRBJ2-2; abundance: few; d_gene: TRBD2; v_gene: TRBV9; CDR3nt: TGTGCCAGCAGCGGTCTCATTAGCGGGGGGGCCATCGGGGAGCTGTTTTTT; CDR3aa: CASSGLISGGAIGELFF
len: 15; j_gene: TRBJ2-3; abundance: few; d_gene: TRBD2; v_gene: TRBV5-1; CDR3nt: TGCGCCAGCAGCTTGGCCACGGGGGGGCCTACGACGCAGTATTTT; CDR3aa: CASSLATGGPTTQYF
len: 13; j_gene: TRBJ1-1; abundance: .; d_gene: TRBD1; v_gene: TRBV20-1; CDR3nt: TGCAGTGCCCTACAGGGGGCAGACACTGAAGCTTTCTTT; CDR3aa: CSALQGADTEAFF
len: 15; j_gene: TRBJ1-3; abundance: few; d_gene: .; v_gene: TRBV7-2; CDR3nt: TGTGCCAGCAGCACACCGGGCCACTCTGGAAACACCATATATTTT; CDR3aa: CASSTPGHSGNTIYF
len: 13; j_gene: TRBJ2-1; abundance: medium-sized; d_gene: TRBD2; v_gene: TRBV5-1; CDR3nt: TGCGCCAGCAGCTTGGTAGGGCGGGAGAGCCAGTTCTTC; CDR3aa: CASSLVGRESQFF
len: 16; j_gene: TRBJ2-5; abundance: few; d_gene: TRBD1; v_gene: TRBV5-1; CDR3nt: TGCGCCAGCAGCTTACCCTCGGGACAGGGGGCAGAGACCCAGTACTTC; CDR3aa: CASSLPSGQGAETQYF
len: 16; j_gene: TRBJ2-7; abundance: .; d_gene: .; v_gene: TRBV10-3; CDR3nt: TGTGCCACCAGGTCCACCTCCGGGGGAGTGAGTGAGGAGCAGTACTTC; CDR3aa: CATRSTSGGVSEEQYF
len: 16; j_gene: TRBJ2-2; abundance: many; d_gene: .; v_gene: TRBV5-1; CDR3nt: TGCGCCAGCACCCCTTACGGGACACTGAACACCGGGGAGCTGTTTTTT; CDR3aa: CASTPYGTLNTGELFF
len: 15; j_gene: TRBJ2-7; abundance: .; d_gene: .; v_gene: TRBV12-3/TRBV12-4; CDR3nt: TGTGCCAGCAGTTGGGGGGACTCCCGCTCCTACGAGCAGTACTTC; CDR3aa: CASSWGDSRSYEQYF